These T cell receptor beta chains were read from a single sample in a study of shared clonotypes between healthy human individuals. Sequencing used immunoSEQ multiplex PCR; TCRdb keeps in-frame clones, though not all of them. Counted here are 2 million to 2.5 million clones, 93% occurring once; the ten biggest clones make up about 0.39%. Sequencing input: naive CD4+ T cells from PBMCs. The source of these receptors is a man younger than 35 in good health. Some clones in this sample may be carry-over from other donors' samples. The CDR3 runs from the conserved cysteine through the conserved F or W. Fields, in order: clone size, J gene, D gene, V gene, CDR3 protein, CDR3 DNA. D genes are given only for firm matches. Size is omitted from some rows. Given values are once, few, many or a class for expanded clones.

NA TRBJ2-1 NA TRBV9 CASSVGQYNEQFF TGTGCCAGCAGCGTAGGACAGTACAATGAGCAGTTCTTC
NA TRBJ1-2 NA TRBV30 CATSEGYGYTF TGTGCTACCTCTGAGGGCTATGGCTACACCTTC
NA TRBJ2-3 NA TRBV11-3 CASSPYQEAGPDTQYF TGTGCCAGCAGCCCATACCAGGAGGCAGGGCCAGATACGCAGTATTTT
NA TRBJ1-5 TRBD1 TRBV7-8 CASSKRPPGTEYSNQPQHF TGTGCCAGCAGCAAAAGACCCCCGGGGACAGAATATAGCAATCAGCCCCAGCATTTT
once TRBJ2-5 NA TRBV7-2 CASSLGWGKETQYF TGTGCCAGCAGCTTAGGATGGGGAAAAGAGACCCAGTACTTC
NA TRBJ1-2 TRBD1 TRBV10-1 CASSDSSGWDRGPSVDGYTF TGCGCCAGCAGTGACTCCTCTGGATGGGACAGGGGGCCCTCGGTCGATGGCTACACCTTC
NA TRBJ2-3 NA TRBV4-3 CASSPLATDTQYF TGCGCCAGCAGCCCTCTGGCCACAGATACGCAGTATTTT
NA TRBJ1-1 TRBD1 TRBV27 CASRLAGGTEAFF TGTGCCAGCAGATTGGCAGGGGGCACTGAAGCTTTCTTT
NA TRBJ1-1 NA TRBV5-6 CASSLDQLEAFF TGTGCCAGCAGCTTGGACCAGCTTGAAGCTTTCTTT
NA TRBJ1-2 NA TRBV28 CASSRQRTLLNYGYTF TGTGCCAGCAGCCGACAAAGGACACTCCTCAACTATGGCTACACCTTC
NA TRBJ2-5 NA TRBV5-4 CASSLDPRREETQYF TGTGCCAGCAGCTTGGATCCCCGACGGGAAGAGACCCAGTACTTC
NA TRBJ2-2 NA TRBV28 CASSPSNGELFF TGTGCCAGCAGCCCTTCCAACGGGGAGCTGTTTTTT
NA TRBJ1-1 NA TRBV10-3 CASSSLQNTEAFF TGTGCCTCCTCCTCCCTACAGAACACTGAAGCTTTCTTT
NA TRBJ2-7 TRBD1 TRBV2 CASRKPRDSTF TGTGCCAGCAGGAAACCTCGGGACAGTACCTTC
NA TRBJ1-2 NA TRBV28 CASSSGQPANYGYTF TGTGCCAGCAGCTCTGGACAGCCAGCTAACTATGGCTACACCTTC
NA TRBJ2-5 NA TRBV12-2 CASRLDAPRETQYF TGTGCAAGTCGCTTAGATGCCCCGCGGGAGACCCAGTACTTC
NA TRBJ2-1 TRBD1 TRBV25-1 CASSDLGDRTYNEQFF TGTGCCAGCAGTGACTTAGGGGACAGGACCTACAATGAGCAGTTCTTC
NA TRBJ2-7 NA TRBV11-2 CASSLMTGEGEQYF TGTGCCAGCAGCTTAATGACAGGGGAGGGCGAGCAGTACTTC
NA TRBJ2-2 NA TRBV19 CASSITSGATNTGELFF TGTGCCAGTAGTATTACATCAGGGGCGACGAACACCGGGGAGCTGTTTTTT
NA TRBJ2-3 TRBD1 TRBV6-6 CASSPGTASFTDTQYF TGTGCCAGCAGTCCTGGGACAGCGTCCTTCACAGATACGCAGTATTTT
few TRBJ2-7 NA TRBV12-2 CAWRETAPYEQYF TGTGCATGGAGGGAGACAGCTCCCTACGAGCAGTACTTC
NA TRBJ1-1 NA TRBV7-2 CASETRENTEAFF TGTGCCAGCGAGACCAGGGAGAACACTGAAGCTTTCTTT
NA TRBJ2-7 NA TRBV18 CASSPPWGEQYF TGTGCCAGCTCACCACCATGGGGGGAGCAGTACTTC
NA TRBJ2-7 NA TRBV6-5 CASSYGRQKTSYEQYF TGTGCCAGCAGTTACGGTCGGCAGAAGACCTCCTACGAGCAGTACTTC
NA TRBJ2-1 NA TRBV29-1 CSVRGDQNEQFF TGCAGCGTTCGAGGGGACCAGAATGAGCAGTTCTTC
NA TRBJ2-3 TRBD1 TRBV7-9 CASSFRQGDTDTQYF TGTGCCAGCAGCTTCCGACAGGGTGACACAGATACGCAGTATTTT
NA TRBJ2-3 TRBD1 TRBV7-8 CASSSNRGFRQGVSTDTQYF TGTGCCAGCAGCTCGAACCGGGGGTTTCGACAGGGGGTTAGCACAGATACGCAGTATTTT
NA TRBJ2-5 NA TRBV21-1 CASQGQETQYF TGTGCCAGCCAGGGGCAAGAGACCCAGTACTTC
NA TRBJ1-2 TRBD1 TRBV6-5 CASSSGTANYGYTF TGTGCCAGCAGTTCCGGGACAGCTAACTATGGCTACACCTTC
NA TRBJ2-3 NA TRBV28 CASSPRGLRDTQYF TGTGCCAGCAGTCCGAGGGGTCTCAGAGATACGCAGTATTTT
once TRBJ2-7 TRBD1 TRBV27 CASSLPPDRGPSYEQYF TGTGCCAGCAGTTTACCCCCCGACAGGGGCCCCTCCTACGAGCAGTACTTC
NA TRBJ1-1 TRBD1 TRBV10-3 CAISGQGMNTEAFF TGTGCCATCAGTGGACAGGGCATGAACACTGAAGCTTTCTTT
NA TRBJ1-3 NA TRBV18 CASSPGRQNTIYF TGTGCCAGCTCACCCGGACGACAAAACACCATATATTTT
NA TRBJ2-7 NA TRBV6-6 CASSYLGGYEQYF TGTGCCAGCAGTTACCTCGGTGGTTACGAGCAGTACTTC
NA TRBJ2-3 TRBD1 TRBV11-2 CASSLGTGVMDTQYF TGTGCCAGCAGCTTAGGGACAGGGGTAATGGATACGCAGTATTTT
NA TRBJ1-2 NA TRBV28 CASTSWGPNYGYTF TGTGCCAGCACCAGCTGGGGGCCCAACTATGGCTACACCTTC
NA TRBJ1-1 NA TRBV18 CASSQNLNTEAFF TGTGCCAGCTCGCAGAATCTGAACACTGAAGCTTTCTTT
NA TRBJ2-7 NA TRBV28 CASSLRVEQYF TGTGCCAGCAGTTTGAGGGTCGAGCAGTACTTC
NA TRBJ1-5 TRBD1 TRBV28 CASSLLKRTGGLGQPQHF TGTGCCAGCAGTTTACTTAAACGGACAGGGGGCTTGGGGCAGCCCCAGCATTTT
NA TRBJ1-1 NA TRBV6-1 CASSGQGTTEAFF TGTGCCAGCAGTGGCCAGGGGACGACTGAAGCTTTCTTT
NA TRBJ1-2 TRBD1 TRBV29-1 CSVEKQGVSYGYTF TGCAGCGTTGAGAAGCAGGGGGTGAGCTATGGCTACACCTTC
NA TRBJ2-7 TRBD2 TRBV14 CASSLLGIAGVREQYF TGTGCCAGCAGCCTTCTTGGGATAGCGGGAGTGAGGGAGCAGTACTTC
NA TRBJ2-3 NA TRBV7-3 CASSLSPRGADTQYF TGTGCCAGCAGCTTAAGCCCACGGGGAGCAGATACGCAGTATTTT
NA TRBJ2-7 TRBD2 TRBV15 CATSRDSGTKFYEQYF TGTGCCACCAGCAGAGATTCCGGGACTAAGTTCTACGAGCAGTACTTC
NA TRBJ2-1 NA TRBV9 CASSPSSYNEQFF TGTGCCAGCAGCCCTAGCTCCTACAATGAGCAGTTCTTC